These T cell receptor beta chains were read from a single sample in a study of cytomegalovirus exposure and HLA in healthy donors. Assay: immunoSEQ multiplex PCR; the TCRdb copy retains only in-frame clones and omits some. The data contain approximately 88,000 clones, around 64% of them singletons. Sequencing was carried out using PBMCs. All receptors come from a man aged 55-75 years in good health and CMV-seronegative. The conserved cysteine and the conserved F or W are not part of the CDR3 here.

v_call cdr3_aa
TRBV5-8 ASSLLQGRYGYT
TRBV6-1 ASTGTGKSYEQY
TRBV5-1 ASSTQLAANTGELF
TRBV7-8 ASSLALLRQNQETQY
TRBV5-4 ASRKGGFRGPNTEAF
TRBV5-1 ASSADRSSGNTIY
TRBV6-5 ASRDRSINLGGLF
TRBV29-1 SVARLFGAEAF
TRBV9 ASSVTGGETQY
TRBV2 ARSGTSGVGHEQF
TRBV27 ASSWTGEGHGYT
TRBV14 ASSQESGIYEQY
TRBV5-4 ASSPTGASHEKLF
TRBV19 ASSTLLGQSSYEQY
TRBV9 ASSFGTGGGNTIY
TRBV7-3 ASSPGLAAYYEQY
TRBV6-5 ASSPTGGTAF
TRBV5-5 ASSFRGHSYEQY
TRBV6-1 ASSPTGGVTEAF
TRBV11-2 ASSSTVAYEQY
TRBV6-6 ASSYSTENEQY
TRBV28 ASMSRGSSYEQY
TRBV19 ASSIGSRLWETQY
TRBV2 ASSDPYYQPQH
TRBV25-1 ASSERQETQY
TRBV30 AWSVQGRNTGELF
TRBV5-4 ASSLEGGGNTGELF
TRBV19 ASSTGQGGTDQPQH
TRBV18 ASSPLIRIGYT